The TCR beta chain under discussion was sequenced for a study of CD8 T cells in Susac syndrome. Notes on the study in general: The authors acknowledged that their TCR sequencing and HLA analysis involved a relatively small number of individuals.

The CDR3 runs to 13 residues. The germline CDR1 and CDR2 sequences are SEHNR and FQNEAQ (reference sequence). The V end lost 5 bases, the J end lost 4 bases, and 11 bases lay between the germline ends. Notes on this clonotype: Its target is not known.

Reverse transcription used about 0.5 to 1 ug RNA and random hexamers. TCRdb redid the calling of the immunoSEQ multiplex PCR reads with MiXCR, one entry per CDR3 protein. Found here are more than 70,000 distinct CDR3 sequences, 91% of them singletons; the top ten hold around 0.5%. The material sequenced was CD8+ T cells from PBMCs. This TCR came from a human donor with multiple sclerosis. The chain has TRBV7-9 and TRBJ2-5; maybe TRBD2 (5 bases). The CDR3 DNA follows: TGTGCCAGCAGCCACCTAGCTAGAGAGACCCAGTACTTC. This gives the protein CASSHLARETQYF.